This T cell receptor (beta chain) was recovered during a study of cytomegalovirus exposure and HLA in healthy donors. General study points: When analyzed later, the rates of TCR association showed variation by HLA locus, with DRB1 the most and HLA-C the fewest.

This clone has only one observation. Its specificity is not known. Trimming cost V 7 bases and J 1 base, with 22 bases left between them. Per the germline V gene, CDR1 is LNHDA and CDR2 is SQIVND (reference sequence). The CDR3 runs to 17 residues. PCR employed 60 Vbeta and 13 Jbeta primers. Measured with immunoSEQ multiplex PCR; TCRdb has only the in-frame clones, and not every one. The repertoire has 140,000 to 150,000 clones, 78% of them found once; the top ten carry around 3%. Those who donated were healthy bone marrow donors. This TCR was sampled from a middle-aged man in good health and CMV-seropositive. The chain carries TRBV19 and TRBJ1-2; D is perhaps TRBD1 (6 bases). Sequenced sample: PBMCs. The CDR3 DNA sequence: TGTGCCAGTACTTCCTTACAGGGAGTTCCTCGTAACTATGGCTACACCTTC. Amino acids: CASTSLQGVPRNYGYTF.